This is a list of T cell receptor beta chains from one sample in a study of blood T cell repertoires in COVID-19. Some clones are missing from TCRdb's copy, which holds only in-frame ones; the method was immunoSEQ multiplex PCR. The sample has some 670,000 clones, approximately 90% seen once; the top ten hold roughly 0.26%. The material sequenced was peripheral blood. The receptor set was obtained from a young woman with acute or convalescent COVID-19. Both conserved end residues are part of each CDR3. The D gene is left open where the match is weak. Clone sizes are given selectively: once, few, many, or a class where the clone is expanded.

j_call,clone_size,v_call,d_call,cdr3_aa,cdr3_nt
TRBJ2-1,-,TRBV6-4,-,CALDYEVSCYNEQFF,TGTGCCCTCGATTATGAGGTCTCCTGCTACAATGAGCAGTTCTTC
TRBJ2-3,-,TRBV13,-,CASSWRDTQYF,TGTGCCAGCAGCTGGAGGGATACGCAGTATTTT
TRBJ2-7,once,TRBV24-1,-,CATSDPGKSSYEQYF,TGTGCCACCAGTGACCCCGGGAAATCCTCCTACGAGCAGTACTTC
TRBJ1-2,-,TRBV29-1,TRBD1,CSVIGTAGDYTF,TGCAGCGTTATAGGGACAGCGGGCGACTACACCTTC
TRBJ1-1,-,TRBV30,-,CAWRAPGTEAFF,TGTGCCTGGAGGGCTCCGGGCACTGAAGCTTTCTTT
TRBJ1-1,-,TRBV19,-,CASIKYRDLGGSEAFF,TGTGCCAGTATAAAATACCGGGACTTGGGTGGTTCTGAAGCTTTCTTT
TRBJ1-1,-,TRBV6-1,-,CASSEVGGGNTEAFF,TGTGCCAGCAGTGAAGTGGGGGGAGGGAACACTGAAGCTTTCTTT
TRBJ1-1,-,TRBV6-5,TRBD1,CASRYGTGPEAFF,TGTGCCAGCAGGTACGGGACAGGGCCCGAAGCTTTCTTT
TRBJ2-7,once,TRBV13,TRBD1,CASSSEGGPYSSSYEQYF,TGTGCCAGCAGTTCGGAAGGGGGCCCCTACTCGAGCTCCTACGAGCAGTACTTC
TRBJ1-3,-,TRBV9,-,CASSARGSESSGNTIYF,TGTGCCAGCAGCGCCAGGGGATCCGAGAGCTCTGGAAACACCATATATTTT
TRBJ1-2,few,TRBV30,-,CAWSVLPGIDYGYTF,TGTGCCTGGAGTGTCCTCCCCGGGATTGACTATGGCTACACCTTC
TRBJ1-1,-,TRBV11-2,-,CASSSKGGRTEAFF,TGTGCCAGCAGCTCAAAGGGTGGGAGGACTGAAGCTTTCTTT
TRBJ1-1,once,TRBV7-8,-,CASSLDRENTEAFF,TGTGCCAGCAGCTTAGATCGGGAGAACACTGAAGCTTTCTTT
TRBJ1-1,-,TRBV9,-,CASSPGVGAGLNTEAFF,TGTGCCAGCAGCCCAGGGGTTGGGGCAGGCCTGAACACTGAAGCTTTCTTT